This T cell receptor (beta chain) was sequenced in a study of CD4 T cells in relation to SARS-CoV-2 and coronaviruses. About the research overall: Controls used an HIV-1 Nef peptide pool or no peptide.

Data came from immunoSEQ multiplex PCR; TCRdb stores just in-frame clones and leaves some out. Here the sample spans 19,000 or so clones, almost 80% being singletons. Unexposed donor CD4+ T cells date from about 2011-2018, before the COVID-19 pandemic. Isolation of CD4+ T cells took place after roughly nine days in culture. Cells permitting, SARS-CoV-2 S/N and four cold-coronavirus spikes were tested on unexposed-donor CD4+ T cells. The germline gives CDR1 DFQATT, CDR2 SNEGSKA (reference sequence). This CDR3 contains 11 residues. V was clipped by 4 bases and J by 4 bases, with 5 bases between them. Note on this clone: Its antigen remains unidentified.

This TCR was recovered from a human donor in good health. The V and J genes are TRBV20-1 and TRBJ2-1, with D hard to call. Source material: CD4+ T cells from PBMCs, cultured in vitro. The CDR3 sequence: CSATVYNEQFF. The DNA for the CDR3 is TGCAGTGCTACGGTTTACAATGAGCAGTTCTTC.